The rows below give T cell receptor beta chains drawn from one sample of a study of human T cells and chemical hapten exposure. A single record per CDR3 protein comes from TCRdb applying MiXCR to the RACE reads. The sample comprises under 85,000 distinct CDR3 sequences, about a tenth of which are singletons, and roughly 1.4% rests with the top ten. The sequences come from whole blood, collected in connection with sensitization to the hapten diphenylcyclopropenone (DPC). The receptors originated from a woman aged 45 to 65 with alopecia areata. Some clones in this sample may be carry-over from other donors' samples. CDR3s include the opening cysteine and the closing phenylalanine or tryptophan.

V gene	J gene	CDR3 protein
TRBV7-9	TRBJ1-1	CASSLRAGNTEAFF
TRBV7-3	TRBJ1-2	CASSPGTAELYGYTF
TRBV20-1	TRBJ2-1	CSARDLDNEQFF
TRBV18	TRBJ1-6	CASSPPTGGLSPLLF
TRBV10-3	TRBJ2-5	CAISANPQETQYF
TRBV11-3	TRBJ2-1	CASSPGPQPGNEQFF
TRBV12-3/TRBV12-4	TRBJ2-1	CASSSRPQGKRYNEQFF
TRBV5-1	TRBJ2-7	CASSPFAVSSYEQYF
TRBV11-3	TRBJ1-4	CASSRAQGPIGEKLFF
TRBV24-1	TRBJ2-1	CATSDSGQRNEQFF
TRBV18	TRBJ1-1	CASSPRLSVMNTEAFF
TRBV6-1	TRBJ1-1	CASSDHRQGTEAFF
TRBV14	TRBJ1-2	CASSQATNYGYTF
TRBV9	TRBJ2-7	CASSVGGSVPYEQYF
TRBV15	TRBJ2-1	CATSGGTSSYNEQFF
TRBV20-1	TRBJ2-3	CSPARELAGGPEDTQYF
TRBV7-6	TRBJ2-5	CASSLGAGAETQYF
TRBV28	TRBJ2-5	CASSLGGVKTQYF
TRBV16	TRBJ1-4	CASSQVLDRGEKLFF
TRBV7-8	TRBJ2-4	CASSLAKGLAGEGDAKNIQYF
TRBV11-1	TRBJ1-2	CASSLYYGYTF
TRBV20-1	TRBJ2-1	CSAKAGRQNEQFF
TRBV3-1	TRBJ1-1	CASRGQGALENTEAFF
TRBV30	TRBJ1-1	CAWSVSRDRSAFF
TRBV11-3	TRBJ2-7	CASSLVAGAKEQYF
TRBV4-3	TRBJ2-1	CASSPDSQREGYNEQFF
TRBV28	TRBJ2-1	CASVRASGRGSYNEQFF
TRBV29-1	TRBJ2-7	CSVGTSGEQYF
TRBV28	TRBJ1-2	CASFNSYYGYTF
TRBV7-2	TRBJ2-4	CASRQTSGSTLAKNIQYF
TRBV11-2	TRBJ1-3	CASSPGQHSGNTIYF
TRBV7-9	TRBJ2-3	CASSLWTGSTDTQYF
TRBV30	TRBJ1-6	CAWSVEGALGSPLHF
TRBV29-1	TRBJ1-4	CSFSQMGQPNEKLFF
TRBV10-3	TRBJ2-7	CAISRQGPDEQYF
TRBV7-9	TRBJ2-5	CASSLRGAETQYF
TRBV29-1	TRBJ1-1	CGVWGTEAFF
TRBV5-1	TRBJ1-3	CASSLGRFSGNTIYF
TRBV20-1	TRBJ2-5	CSARNPWGPSAETQYF
TRBV30	TRBJ1-5	CAWSGEENQPQHF
TRBV14	TRBJ2-3	CASSLGTPGGTQYF
TRBV29-1	TRBJ2-2	CSVVQRDNTGELFF
TRBV7-6	TRBJ2-3	CASSPPGVGPSTDTQYF
TRBV6-5	TRBJ2-1	CASRTPNEQFF
TRBV13	TRBJ2-7	CASSLGRGQGHEQYF
TRBV12-3/TRBV12-4	TRBJ2-3	CASSSIRTDTQYF
TRBV20-1	TRBJ1-1	CSALRQGIEAFF
TRBV14	TRBJ2-7	CASSRPGTGAYEQYF
TRBV2	TRBJ2-3	CASILRGAADTQYF
TRBV29-1	TRBJ2-2	CSAIAGAGTGELFF
TRBV7-9	TRBJ2-5	CASSLLRKETQYF
TRBV7-6	TRBJ2-1	CASSSGGQGGYNEQFF
TRBV28	TRBJ1-1	CASRDRRNTEAFF